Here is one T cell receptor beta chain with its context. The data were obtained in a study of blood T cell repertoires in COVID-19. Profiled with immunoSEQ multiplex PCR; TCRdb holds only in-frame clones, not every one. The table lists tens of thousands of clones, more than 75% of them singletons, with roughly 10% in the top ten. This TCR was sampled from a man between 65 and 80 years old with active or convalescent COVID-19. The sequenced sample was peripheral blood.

The CDR3 DNA sequence: TGTGCCAGTAGGGAGGACAGGGGATATGGCTACACCTTC. The encoded protein is CASREDRGYGYTF. The V gene is TRBV19, the J gene TRBJ1-2; TRBD1 matches 9 bases. This CDR3 has 13 amino acids. The germline gives CDR1 LNHDA, CDR2 SQIVND (reference sequence). After removal of 6 bases from V and 5 bases from J, the junction contained 4 bases not matched to a gene. Together with reference TRBV19 and TRBJ1-2, the CDR3 gives the full variable domain: DGGITQSPKYLFRKEGQNVTLSCEQNLNHDAMYWYRQDPGQGLRLIYYSQIVNDFQKGDIAEGYSVSREKKESFPLTVTSAQKNPTAFYLCASREDRGYGYTFGSGTRLTVV.